This note documents a single TCR beta chain sequence. The sample is drawn from a study of blood T cells in healthy people across ages. About 10 milliliters of peripheral blood were drawn from each donor into EDTA-treated tubes. A minimum of 6.5 million PBMCs was isolated per sample. With 2 bases clipped from V and 11 bases from J, the junction kept 18 bases outside the gene matches. Germline assignment: CDR1 SGHTA and CDR2 FQGNSA. The CDR3 extends over 17 amino acids. Sample-barcoded 5' priming and a J-beta primer mix drove a second PCR of roughly 6 to 12 cycles. A single record per CDR3 protein comes from TCRdb applying MiXCR to the 5' RACE reads. The table includes approximately 1.5 million distinct CDR3 sequences, approximately 39% detected once.

This sequence joins TRBV7-2 and TRBJ2-5; 9 nucleotides line up with TRBD2. The sequence derives from a woman aged 18-29 years in good health. Input material: blood. The CDR3 region is CASSLRLARGGLNEQYF. The CDR3 DNA reads TGTGCCAGCAGCTTAAGGCTAGCGCGGGGGGGCTTAAATGAGCAGTACTTC.